The 7 T cell receptor beta chains below were found in one sample sequenced in a study of long-term antiretroviral therapy in people with HIV. Researchers report immunoSEQ v3.0 was run at survey level. Some clones are missing from TCRdb's copy, which holds only in-frame ones; the method was immunoSEQ multiplex PCR. Of 35,000 or so clones in the sample, 75% to 90% were seen once. Material: unsorted PBMCs, obtained 2.2 years after starting antiretroviral therapy. All receptors derive from a man between 18 and 35 years old with HIV.

The V call is TRBV4-1, the J call TRBJ2-1; possible D gene TRBD2, 5 bases. CDR1 MGHRA and CDR2 YSYEKL come from the germline V gene. The V end lost 1 base, the J end lost 6 bases, and 10 bases lay between the germline ends. The CDR3 has 14 amino acids. The CDR3 bases are TGCGCCAGCAGCCAAGGGACTCAGTCCAATGAGCAGTTCTTC. It encodes CASSQGTQSNEQFF.

This chain joins TRBV9 and TRBJ2-2, with a weak D call TRBD2 (6 bases). V lost 0 bases and J lost 3, with 9 bases in between. The germline CDR1 and CDR2 sequences are SGDLS and YYNGEE. The CDR3 spans 15 residues. The CDR3 DNA reads TGTGCCAGCAGCGTAGGGGACTGGGACACCGGGGAGCTGTTTTTT. Translating gives CASSVGDWDTGELFF. The entire variable domain, with the rest obtained from reference TRBV9 and TRBJ2-2, is as follows: DSGVTQTPKHLITATGQRVTLRCSPRSGDLSVYWYQQSLDQGLQFLIQYYNGEERAKGNILERFSAQQFPDLHSELNLSSLELGDSALYFCASSVGDWDTGELFFGEGSRLTVL.

V and J are TRBV5-4 and TRBJ2-7, with D possibly TRBD1 on 6 matching bases. Germline assignment: CDR1 SGHNT and CDR2 YYREEE (reference sequence). V was trimmed by 2 bases and J by 0 bases, leaving 9 bases between them. The CDR3 has 14 amino acids. DNA of the CDR3: TGTGCCAGCAGCTTTGGGGGCTCCTCCTACGAGCAGTACTTC. Translated: CASSFGGSSYEQYF.

The genes are TRBV29-1 and TRBJ2-5; maybe TRBD1 (6 bases). CDR1 SQVTM and CDR2 ANQGSEA come from the germline V gene. The CDR3 extends over 17 amino acids. V was pared by 6 bases and J by 5 bases, with 28 bases between. As DNA, the CDR3 is TGCAGCGTCGCACCAACAGGGAACATCCTTACCTTGGAGACCCAGTACTTC. The encoded protein is CSVAPTGNILTLETQYF. The full variable domain, its missing parts supplied by reference TRBV29-1 and TRBJ2-5, is SAVISQKPSRDICQRGTSLTIQCQVDSQVTMMFWYRQQPGQSLTLIATANQGSEATYESGFVIDKFPISRPNLTFSTLTVSNMSPEDSSIYLCSVAPTGNILTLETQYFGPGTRLLVL.

This chain joins TRBV19 and TRBJ1-4, with D unresolved. CDR1 is LNHDA, CDR2 SQIVND, per germline (reference sequence). The CDR3 has 15 amino acids. Between the trimmed V and J ends, which lost 5 bases and 6 bases, there was a span of 16 bases. CDR3 sequence (DNA): TGTGCCAGTAGTCACCGCGGGAGGGCGGATGAAAAACTGTTTTTT. Its protein product is CASSHRGRADEKLFF.

V usage is TRBV7-9 and J usage is TRBJ1-6; D might be TRBD1 (6 bases). The germline V gene encodes CDR1 SEHNR and CDR2 FQNEAQ (reference sequence). V lost 6 bases, J lost 9 bases, and 15 bases lay in between. The CDR3 contains 14 residues. In DNA form, the CDR3 reads TGTGCCAGCAGTCCCGACAGGAATACTTCACCCCTCCACTTT. This translates into CASSPDRNTSPLHF.

This clone has just one count. The J gene is TRBJ1-1, the V gene TRBV27; 7 nucleotides agree with TRBD1. With 4 bases clipped from V and 6 bases from J, the junction kept 5 bases outside the gene matches. Germline V CDR1 and CDR2: MNHEY, SMNVEV (reference sequence). This CDR3 is 13 amino acids long. CDR3 in amino acids: CASSSTGRAEAFF. CDR3 coding DNA: TGTGCCAGCAGTTCGACAGGGCGTGCTGAAGCTTTCTTT.